The T cell receptor beta chain described here comes from a study of blood T cell repertoires in COVID-19. For the study at large: PBMCs, B-cell-depleted T cells, or T cells were the source of the cDNA or gDNA that made up the material.

V lost 6 bases to trimming and J lost 3 bases; unmatched junction nucleotides: 10. Germline CDR1 MRHNA, CDR2 SNTAGT. This CDR3 comprises 15 residues. The method was immunoSEQ multiplex PCR; TCRdb's version includes in-frame clones alone and lacks a portion of them. This sample has 120,000 or so clones, with around 85% found just once. This TCR derives from a woman in her forties or fifties with acute or convalescent COVID-19. The chain carries TRBV6-4 and TRBJ1-2; 7 bases match TRBD1. The sequencing input was peripheral blood. CDR3 residues: CASRRYEGADYGYTF. Written as DNA, the CDR3 is TGTGCCAGCAGACGATACGAGGGGGCTGACTATGGCTACACCTTC.